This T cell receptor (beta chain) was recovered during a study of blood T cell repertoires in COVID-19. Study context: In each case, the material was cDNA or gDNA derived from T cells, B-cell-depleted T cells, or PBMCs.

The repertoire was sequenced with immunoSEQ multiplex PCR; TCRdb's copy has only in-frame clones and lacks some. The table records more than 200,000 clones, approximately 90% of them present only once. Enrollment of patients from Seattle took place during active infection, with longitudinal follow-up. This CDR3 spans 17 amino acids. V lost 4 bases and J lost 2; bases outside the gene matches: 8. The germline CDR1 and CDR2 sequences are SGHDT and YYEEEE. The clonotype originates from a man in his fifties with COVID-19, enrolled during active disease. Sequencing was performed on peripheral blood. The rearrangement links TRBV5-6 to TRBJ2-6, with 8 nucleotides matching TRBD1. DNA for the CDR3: TGTGCCAGCAGCGGGGGGACAGGCTTCGCTGGGGCCAACGTCCTGACTTTC. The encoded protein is CASSGGTGFAGANVLTF.